The entry that follows covers one TCR beta chain sequence. The target antigen is unknown. PCR involved 60 Vbeta and 13 Jbeta primers. The repertoire was sequenced with immunoSEQ multiplex PCR; TCRdb's copy has only in-frame clones and lacks some. The data show around 97,000 clones, around 66% seen once. This entry comes from a study of cytomegalovirus exposure and HLA in healthy donors. Study findings and constraints: The likely origin of a cluster of highly shared sequence variants was a sequencing artifact. The study reported that TCR beta sequences accurately predicted HLA-A and HLA-B alleles in most subjects. Some segments of the V type, notably TRBV6-2 and TRBV6-3, were excluded as indistinguishable.

The V end was cut by 0 bases, the J end by 7 bases, with 22 bases between. The CDR3 contains 17 residues. Germline V lookup: CDR1 LNHDA, CDR2 SQIVND (reference sequence). The rearrangement joins TRBV19 to TRBJ2-7; D possibly corresponds to TRBD1 (5 bases). Sequencing was performed on PBMCs. The receptor was isolated from a woman aged 45-65 years in good health and CMV-seronegative. In DNA form, the CDR3 reads TGTGCCAGTAGTATAGATCTTTCTGCAGGGAATTATCGGGAGCAGTACTTC. This translates into CASSIDLSAGNYREQYF.